This T cell receptor (beta chain) is from a study of vaccination effects on CD4 cells after COVID-19 (dated by TCRdb to 2022 to 2024). In the study overall: Each participant got two doses of an mRNA SARS-CoV-2 vaccine, either BNT162b2 or mRNA-1273. SARS-CoV-2 spike-specific CD4+ TCR repertoires were compared before and after mRNA vaccination in COVID-19 convalescent patients and in infection-naive vaccine recipients. A total of 10 COVID-19 convalescent patients and a handful of SARS-CoV-2-naive healthy vaccine recipients were included in the full study. The Oncomine TCR Beta short-read assay on an Illumina iSeq 100 was used to sequence cultures from other donors in the study. General conclusions and limits of the study: Marked clonal contraction was observed in both infection-induced and vaccine-induced clones at late post-vaccination timepoints, consistent with waning T cell responses. The study was limited by a small number of convalescent patients and lacked early post-infection timepoints. In healthy vaccine recipients, vaccine-induced clones were almost all SARS-CoV-2 mono-reactive, with only 1 of 255 cross-reactive with common cold coronaviruses.

The library was made by the immunoSEQ multiplex PCR assay. DNA from the CD4+ T cells that had been cultured and isolated underwent TCR beta CDR3 sequencing. As for the original processing: Non-productive TCR sequences were removed and reads were trimmed to the CDR3 region, keeping CDR3s of at least 7 amino acids. The MANAFEST web app was used to pick out antigen-specific clonotypes by comparing their expansion in peptide wells with that in reference cultures. Positive clones required FDR<0.05 expansion versus reference and all other wells, odds ratio above 5, and frequency above 0.1% in two replicate wells. A clonotype was defined as cross-reactive if the clonotype was significantly expanded both in SARS-CoV-2 spike wells and in at least one common cold coronavirus spike condition. CDR3 similarity was assessed by Levenshtein distance with the stringdist R package, and unrooted trees were built with ape in R 3.6.1. The immuneACCESS repertoire file appears here via TCRdb, limited to in-frame rearrangements. These files lack a portion of the clones; in checked studies, under half of the deficit traces to unresolved V genes, and the cause of the others is not known. The V and J calls and clone size were taken over from that table, and D and trimming were inferred from the DNA. Counted in this sample were just under 75,000 clones; approximately 75% of them appeared once. The biggest ten clones account for under 3% of the sample.

In the ViraFEST assay, PBMC were stimulated with viral peptide pools, and TCR sequencing was then used to find antigen-specific CD4+ T cell clonotypes based on their expansion. After around ten days of culture, CD4+ T cells were isolated with the EasySep CD4+ T cell isolation kit. Healthy vaccine recipients had no prior SARS-CoV-2 infection, confirmed by negative nucleocapsid antibodies before and after vaccination. Some 2 million PBMC per well were cultured in IMDM with about 5% human AB serum, 8 to 10 IU/ml IL-2 and gentamicin, plus 10 ug/ml peptides. Half of the culture medium was replaced with fresh IL-2-containing medium on days 3 and 7. Unless noted otherwise, every peptide stimulation condition was grown in triplicate wells. Using Ficoll-Paque Plus gradient centrifugation, PBMC were separated from whole blood and then either used fresh or cryopreserved at -140C. Overlapping peptide pools spanned the spike proteins of SARS-CoV-2 and the common cold coronaviruses HCoV-NL63, HCoV-OC43 and HCoV-229E. The QIAamp micro DNA kit was used to extract genomic DNA from the cultured CD4+ T cells.

Deletion took 4 bases off V and 2 bases off J, with a span of 0 bases between the germline ends. From the germline V gene, CDR1 is ENHRY and CDR2 is SYGVKD. CDR3 length: 12 amino acids, cysteine to phenylalanine. CDR3 DNA only is kept here, 36 bases in frame from base 1. About this clone itself: Its specific antigen is unknown. It has no much larger one-base neighbor in the sample; base qualities were not kept.

The chain employs TRBV10-3 and TRBJ2-6; no confident D gene assignment can be made. The sample consisted of CD4+ T cells from PBMCs cultured with HCoV-NL63 spike peptides, taken before COVID-19 vaccination. The cell subset or site tag for this specimen amounts to: HCoV-NL63 spike overlapping peptide pool stimulation. The receptor was derived from a human donor who received a COVID-19 vaccine. Read as DNA, the sequence is TGTGCCATCAGTGCTGGGGCCAACGTCCTGACTTTC. Its translation reads: CAISAGANVLTF.